These 28 T cell receptor beta chains were sequenced from one sample in a study of T-cell reconstitution after alpha-beta-depleted transplantation in children. For TCRbeta, the library was prepared with unique molecular identifiers. Via MiXCR, TCRdb re-called the PCR reads, giving one row per CDR3 protein. The sample includes around 90,000 distinct CDR3 sequences, roughly a sixth of them seen just once. The specimen comprised PBMCs, mostly from graft donor cells, sampled 180 days after TCRalphabeta/CD19-depleted stem cell transplant. Receptors were obtained from a male patient aged 2 to 9 who had a stem cell transplant for acute lymphoblastic leukemia, so the T cells may come from the graft donor.

This clonotype was detected only a few times. The chain carries TRBV5-6 and TRBJ2-5; no clear D gene. The V gene's germline CDR1 is SGHDT and CDR2 YYEEEE. The ends were cut back, 3 bases at V and 5 bases at J, with 14 bases in the middle. The CDR3 runs 14 residues. The CDR3 spells CASSSREVGETQYF. CDR3 nucleotides: TGTGCCAGCAGCTCACGTGAAGTTGGGGAGACCCAGTACTTC.

This clonotype was recorded a few times. CDR3 amino acids: CSARGAYRTDTQYF. CDR3 DNA sequence: TGCAGTGCTAGGGGGGCCTACCGCACAGATACGCAGTATTTT. The gene calls are TRBV20-1 and TRBJ2-3, with TRBD1 as a possible D gene (6 bases). The length of the CDR3 is 14 residues. Germline CDR1 is DFQATT and CDR2 is SNEGSKA (reference sequence). The V gene lost 3 bases and the J gene lost 1 base, with 11 bases spanning the gap.

In this sample, this clonotype turned up a few times. The chain combines TRBV11-2 with TRBJ1-6, with D unresolved. This CDR3 comprises 12 residues. Germline values: CDR1 SGHAT, CDR2 FQNNGV. V lost 5 bases and J lost 9, with 8 bases in between. CDR3 sequence (DNA): TGTGCCAGCAGCATCCTTACTTCACCCCTCCACTTT. The encoded protein is CASSILTSPLHF.

V is TRBV12-3 or TRBV12-4 and J is TRBJ2-3; D is unresolved. This CDR3 region has 13 residues. Trimming took 1 base from V and 10 from J, leaving 12 bases between them. The CDR3 loop is CASSLEIAASQYF. Written as DNA, the CDR3 is TGTGCCAGCAGTTTAGAGATAGCAGCGTCGCAGTATTTT.

This clonotype was seen ten or more times. This chain links TRBV7-2 with TRBJ1-5; D gene ambiguous. This CDR3 region has 14 residues. Trimming took off 3 bases at V and 3 bases at J, with 9 bases between the two ends. Germline CDR1 reads SGHTA; CDR2 reads FQGNSA. The CDR3 bases are TGTGCCAGCAGCTTGCAAGGGTCCAATCAGCCCCAGCATTTT. Its translation: CASSLQGSNQPQHF.

V is TRBV24-1 and J is TRBJ2-2, with TRBD2 identical over 12 bases. Trimming removed 4 bases from V and 5 bases from J; junction bases left unmatched: 4. CDR1 is KGHDR, CDR2 SFDVKD, per germline. CDR3 length: 16 residues. The CDR3 DNA sequence: TGTGCCACCAGTGACCAGACTAGCGGGGGAACCGGGGAGCTGTTTTTT. Encoded protein: CATSDQTSGGTGELFF.

The V gene is TRBV29-1, the J gene TRBJ1-5, with D tentatively TRBD1 (5 bases). V lost 6 bases to trimming and J lost 5 bases, with 20 bases between them. The V gene's germline CDR1 is SQVTM and CDR2 ANQGSEA. The CDR3 contains 15 residues. CDR3 in amino acids: CSVRDGRVGYQPQHF. The CDR3 DNA sequence: TGCAGCGTCCGGGACGGAAGGGTTGGGTATCAGCCCCAGCATTTT.

V is TRBV9 and J is TRBJ2-1, with D perhaps TRBD1 or TRBD2 (5 bases each). Trimming cost V 2 bases and J 7 bases, with 13 bases left between them. CDR3 length: 14 amino acids. Germline loops: CDR1 SGDLS, CDR2 YYNGEE. The CDR3 region is CASSVPLRENEQFF. CDR3 coding DNA: TGTGCCAGCAGCGTCCCCCTCAGGGAGAATGAGCAGTTCTTC. Full variable domain (outside the CDR3, taken from reference TRBV9 and TRBJ2-1): DSGVTQTPKHLITATGQRVTLRCSPRSGDLSVYWYQQSLDQGLQFLIQYYNGEERAKGNILERFSAQQFPDLHSELNLSSLELGDSALYFCASSVPLRENEQFFGPGTRLTVL.

This chain uses TRBV7-8 with TRBJ1-5; D unclear. CDR1 and CDR2 (germline): SGHVS, FQNEAQ. This CDR3 has 14 amino acids. V dropped 5 bases and J dropped 2 bases, with 10 bases sitting between them. The DNA of the CDR3 is TGTGCCAGCAGCCTACGGACTGGCAATCAGCCCCAGCATTTT. As protein: CASSLRTGNQPQHF.

This sequence joins TRBV12-3 or TRBV12-4 and TRBJ2-1, with TRBD2 identical over 8 bases. The CDR3 totals 12 residues. The V gene end was trimmed by 8 bases and the J gene end by 16 bases; junction bases not matched to a gene: 13. Written as DNA, the CDR3 is TGTGCCAGCCATGGTCTCGGGACTAGGCAATTCTTC. As protein: CASHGLGTRQFF.

This clonotype was recorded a few times. This chain uses TRBV4-2 with TRBJ2-3, with unresolved D. Germline CDR1 and CDR2: LGHNA and YNFKEQ. The length of the CDR3 is 12 residues. V lost 2 bases and J lost 6, with 6 bases in between. CDR3 bases: TGTGCCAGCAGCCAACCACAGGATACGCAGTATTTT. It translates to CASSQPQDTQYF.

In its sample, this clonotype was seen a few times. V is TRBV20-1 and J is TRBJ1-1; TRBD1 matches 7 bases. Germline trimming cut 2 bases from V and 7 bases from J; bases unmatched to any gene: 10. Germline V lookup: CDR1 DFQATT, CDR2 SNEGSKA (reference sequence). The length of the CDR3 is 14 residues. This CDR3 reads CSARSRGILGEAFF. The CDR3 DNA reads as TGCAGTGCTAGAAGCAGGGGGATCCTTGGTGAAGCTTTCTTT.

This clonotype was counted a single time. This chain links TRBV5-5 with TRBJ2-2, with 10 bases identical to TRBD1. The CDR3 extends over 17 amino acids. In germline, CDR1 is SGHKS, CDR2 YYEKEE (reference sequence). The ends lost 1 base at V and 6 bases at J; junction bases unmatched: 9. The CDR3 nucleotides read TGTGCCAGCAGCTTGCACCCGGGACAGGGGATTCCCGGGGAGCTGTTTTTT. Translation gives CASSLHPGQGIPGELFF.

V and J are TRBV5-1 and TRBJ1-6, with D possibly TRBD1 on 5 matching bases. The V gene's germline CDR1 is SGHRS and CDR2 YFSETQ. This CDR3 comprises 15 residues. The V end was cut by 0 bases, the J end by 14 bases, with 18 bases between. This CDR3 is CASSLGGAPNLALHF. DNA of the CDR3: TGCGCCAGCAGCTTGGGAGGGGCGCCCAATTTAGCCCTCCACTTT.

This clonotype was detected ten times or more. This chain joins TRBV7-9 and TRBJ2-3; D is possibly TRBD2 (7 bases). Germline V CDR1 and CDR2: SEHNR, FQNEAQ (reference sequence). This CDR3 has 17 amino acids. CDR3 bases: TGTGCTTCCCAGGCCGGGCTAGCGGACCCAGGGGCAGATACGCAGTATTTT. Its protein product is CASQAGLADPGADTQYF.

The chain has TRBV20-1 and TRBJ2-5; 7 bases line up with TRBD1. Germline V gives CDR1 DFQATT, CDR2 SNEGSKA (reference sequence). The CDR3 is 18 residues long. CDR3 sequence (DNA): TGCAGCTCACAACCCACAGGGGTGAAGTCACTCACCCAAGAGACCCAGTACTTC. Protein sequence: CSSQPTGVKSLTQETQYF.

The chain couples TRBV7-9 to TRBJ1-2; 7 bases fit TRBD1. The V segment lost 5 bases and the J segment 14 bases; nucleotides outside the gene matches: 11. This CDR3 spans 12 amino acids. The germline CDR1 and CDR2 sequences are SEHNR and FQNEAQ (reference sequence). CDR3 nucleotides: TGTGCCAGCAGCGCCGATGACAGGGCTCAAACCTTC. It encodes CASSADDRAQTF.

This clonotype was seen a handful of times. For the CDR3, the DNA is TGTGCCAGCTCCCAGACTAGCGGGGGGGCCCTCGGAGAGACCCAGTACTTC. Its translation is CASSQTSGGALGETQYF. This sequence joins TRBV6-1 and TRBJ2-5; TRBD2 matches at 14 bases. V lost 8 bases and J lost 4; bases outside the gene matches: 12. CDR1 and CDR2 (germline): MNHNS, SASEGT. The CDR3 extends over 17 amino acids.

V gene TRBV5-1 combines with J gene TRBJ2-7, with unresolved D. Germline V lookup: CDR1 SGHRS, CDR2 YFSETQ. The length of the CDR3 is 12 residues. Trimming left V 4 bases short and J 6 bases short, with 11 bases between. CDR3 DNA sequence: TGCGCCAGCAGCCTCCAAGGACGCGAGCAGTACTTC. It translates to CASSLQGREQYF.

The chain joins TRBV9 to TRBJ1-1; 10 nucleotides line up with TRBD1. Germline V CDR1 and CDR2: SGDLS, YYNGEE. The CDR3 loop spans 17 amino acids. The trim removed 1 base at V and 4 bases at J, leaving 10 bases unmatched. The CDR3 loop reads CASSVTGTGVSGTEAFF. The CDR3, as DNA: TGTGCCAGCAGCGTAACCGGGACAGGGGTTTCGGGCACTGAAGCTTTCTTT.

This clonotype was counted a few times. This rearrangement joins TRBV11-1 to TRBJ2-3; 8 positions agree with TRBD1. V shed 5 bases and J 4 bases; nucleotides not matched to a gene: 17. From germline, CDR1 is SGHAT and CDR2 FQDESV (reference sequence). The CDR3 sequence is 18 residues long. In DNA form, the CDR3 reads TGTGCCAGCAGCCCCGACCGGACAGGGATAATGAAGGCAGATACGCAGTATTTT. It yields the protein CASSPDRTGIMKADTQYF. Variable domain in full (rest from reference TRBV11-1 and TRBJ2-3): EAEVAQSPRYKITEKSQAVAFWCDPISGHATLYWYRQILGQGPELLVQFQDESVVDDSQLPKDRFSAERLKGVDSTLKIQPAELGDSAMYLCASSPDRTGIMKADTQYFGPGTRLTVL.

This clonotype came up many times. The chain couples TRBV7-2 to TRBJ1-2; 7 bases align to TRBD1. The CDR3 consists of 14 residues. The ends lost 5 bases at V and 8 bases at J; junction bases unmatched: 11. CDR1 and CDR2 from the germline V gene are SGHTA and FQGNSA. This CDR3 is CASSPTTGSEGYTF. The CDR3 bases are TGTGCCAGCAGCCCTACGACAGGGTCTGAAGGCTACACCTTC. Together with reference TRBV7-2 and TRBJ1-2, the CDR3 gives the full variable domain: GAGVSQSPSNKVTEKGKDVELRCDPISGHTALYWYRQSLGQGLEFLIYFQGNSAPDKSGLPSDRFSAERTGGSVSTLTIQRTQQEDSAVYLCASSPTTGSEGYTFGSGTRLTVV.

This clonotype was counted between two and nine times. This rearrangement joins TRBV7-2 to TRBJ2-7, with a tentative D call TRBD2 (5 bases). The CDR3 is made up of 13 amino acids. CDR1 and CDR2 from the germline V gene are SGHTA and FQGNSA. V lost 9 bases and J lost 10, with 22 bases in between. In nucleotides, the CDR3 is TGTGCCAGTAATTCTGGGAGCTCCTACGTCCAGTACTTC. It codes for CASNSGSSYVQYF.

This clonotype came up a few times. The chain carries TRBV20-1 and TRBJ1-4, with D maybe TRBD1 (5 bases). V lost 5 bases to trimming and J lost 6 bases, with 16 bases between them. Germline V gives CDR1 DFQATT, CDR2 SNEGSKA (reference sequence). This CDR3 has 14 amino acids. CDR3 sequence (DNA): TGCAGTGCTTTACCAGGGCCAGCGTATGAAAAACTGTTTTTT. Translation gives CSALPGPAYEKLFF.

This clonotype appeared many times. V gene TRBV6-5 combines with J gene TRBJ2-7; 7 bases fit TRBD1. CDR3 size: 15 residues. Germline V gene data show CDR1 as MNHEY and CDR2 as SVGAGI. The junction had 6 bases not matched to a gene; V was cut back by 2 bases and J by 2 bases. The CDR3 nucleotides read TGTGCCAGCAGTTACCACTGGGACAGTACCTACGAGCAGTACTTC. Protein product: CASSYHWDSTYEQYF.

Ten or more counts support this clonotype. The V and J genes are TRBV5-1 and TRBJ2-3, with TRBD2 identical over 7 bases. The CDR3 is made up of 15 amino acids. Germline CDR1 and CDR2: SGHRS and YFSETQ. Germline trimming cut 4 bases from V and 5 bases from J; bases unmatched to any gene: 10. CDR3 sequence reads: CASSPNRGVRDTQYF. The CDR3 DNA is TGCGCCAGCAGCCCGAATCGGGGGGTCAGAGATACGCAGTATTTT.

The rearrangement links TRBV5-5 to TRBJ2-1; a possible D gene is TRBD2 (6 bases). The germline gives CDR1 SGHKS, CDR2 YYEKEE (reference sequence). The CDR3 has 15 residues. Trimming took 3 bases from V and 0 from J, leaving 10 bases between them. CDR3 nucleotides: TGTGCCAGCAGCTGGGACTCCAGCTCCTACAATGAGCAGTTCTTC. Its protein is CASSWDSSSYNEQFF. Filled out from reference TRBV5-5 and TRBJ2-1, the complete variable domain reads DAGVTQSPTHLIKTRGQQVTLRCSPISGHKSVSWYQQVLGQGPQFIFQYYEKEERGRGNFPDRFSARQFPNYSSELNVNALLLGDSALYLCASSWDSSSYNEQFFGPGTRLTVL.

Details on this clonotype: This may come from a read error, since a much larger clone is one base off. The chain links TRBV3-1 to TRBJ2-3, with TRBD2 matching over 7 bases. CDR1 LGHDT and CDR2 YNNKEL come from the germline V gene (reference sequence). This CDR3 contains 16 residues. In DNA, the CDR3 is TGTGCCAGCAGCCAGATAGCGGGTTTCTCCACAGATACGCAGTGTTTT. It translates to CASSQIAGFSTDTQCF.